This TCR beta chain was recovered during a study of cytomegalovirus exposure and HLA in healthy donors. V lost 7 bases, J lost 1 base, and 9 bases lay in between. This CDR3 is 13 amino acids long. Germline-derived CDR1 and CDR2 are LNHDA and SQIVND (reference sequence). TCRdb's copy holds only in-frame clones and misses some; the assay was immunoSEQ multiplex PCR. The table includes 200,000 or so clones, more than 75% detected once. The sequence was obtained from a man younger than 30 in good health and CMV-seropositive. What was sequenced was PBMCs. The V call is TRBV19, the J call TRBJ2-3; D gene ambiguous. CDR3 sequence reads: CASTDGGTDTQYF. The CDR3 DNA follows: TGTGCCAGTACCGACGGAGGCACAGATACGCAGTATTTT.